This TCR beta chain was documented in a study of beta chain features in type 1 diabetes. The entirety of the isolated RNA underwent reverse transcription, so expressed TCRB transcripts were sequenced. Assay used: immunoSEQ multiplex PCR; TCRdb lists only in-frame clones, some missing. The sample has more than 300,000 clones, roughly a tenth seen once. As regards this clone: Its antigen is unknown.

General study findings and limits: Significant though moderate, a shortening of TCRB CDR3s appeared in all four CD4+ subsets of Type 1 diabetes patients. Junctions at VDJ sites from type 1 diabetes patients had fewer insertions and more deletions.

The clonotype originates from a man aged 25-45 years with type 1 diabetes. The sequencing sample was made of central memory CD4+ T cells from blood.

The CDR3 loop is CATMGQGAGMNTEAFF. CDR3 DNA sequence: TGTGCCACCATGGGACAGGGGGCCGGGATGAACACTGAAGCTTTCTTT. The V and J genes are TRBV6-6 and TRBJ1-1; 12 bases agree with TRBD1. Trimming took 10 bases from V and 0 from J; bases not matched to a gene: 9. There are 16 residues in the CDR3. Germline assignment: CDR1 MNHNY and CDR2 SVGAGI (reference sequence).